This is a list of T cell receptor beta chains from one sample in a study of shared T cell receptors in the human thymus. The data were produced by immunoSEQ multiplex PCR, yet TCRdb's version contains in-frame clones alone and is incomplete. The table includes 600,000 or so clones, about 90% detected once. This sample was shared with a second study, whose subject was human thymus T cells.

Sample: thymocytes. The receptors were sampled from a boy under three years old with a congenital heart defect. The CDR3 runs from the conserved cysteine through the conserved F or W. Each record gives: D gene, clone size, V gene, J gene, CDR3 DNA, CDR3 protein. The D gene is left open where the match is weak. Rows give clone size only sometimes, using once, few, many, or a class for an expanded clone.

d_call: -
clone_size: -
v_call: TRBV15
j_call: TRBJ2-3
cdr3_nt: TGTGCCACCAGCGTATCACCGGGACAACCTAGCACAGATACGCAGTATTTT
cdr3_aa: CATSVSPGQPSTDTQYF

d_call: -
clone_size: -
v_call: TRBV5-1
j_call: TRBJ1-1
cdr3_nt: TGCGCCAGCAGCTTATACTCGGAACAGGACGGTCCTGGATGGGTCGACACTGAAGCTTTCTTT
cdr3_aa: CASSLYSEQDGPGWVDTEAFF

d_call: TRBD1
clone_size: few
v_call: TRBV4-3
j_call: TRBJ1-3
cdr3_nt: TGCGCCAGCAGCCCAGGGGGTGACACCATATATTTT
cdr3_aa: CASSPGGDTIYF

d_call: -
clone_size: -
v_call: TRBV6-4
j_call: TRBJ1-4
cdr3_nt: TGTGCCAGTAGAGACCGAGCAACTAATGAAAAACTGTTTTTT
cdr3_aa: CASRDRATNEKLFF

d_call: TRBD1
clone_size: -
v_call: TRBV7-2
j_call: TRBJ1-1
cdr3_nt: TGTGCCAGCAGAGGGGACAGGGGTATGGCCACTGAAGCTTTCTTT
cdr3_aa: CASRGDRGMATEAFF

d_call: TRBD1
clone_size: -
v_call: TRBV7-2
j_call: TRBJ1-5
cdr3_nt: TGTGCCAGCAGCACCGGGACAGGCAATCAGCCCCAGCATTTT
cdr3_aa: CASSTGTGNQPQHF

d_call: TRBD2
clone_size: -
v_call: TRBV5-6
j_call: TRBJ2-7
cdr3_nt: TGTGCCAGCAGCTTGGGTCAACTAGCGGGGTACGAGCAGTACTTC
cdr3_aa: CASSLGQLAGYEQYF

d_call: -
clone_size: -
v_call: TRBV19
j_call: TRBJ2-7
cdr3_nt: TGTGCCAGTAGTATAGCCCCCGCAGCCTACGAGCAGTACTTC
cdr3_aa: CASSIAPAAYEQYF

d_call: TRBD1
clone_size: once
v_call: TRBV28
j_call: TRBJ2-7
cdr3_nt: TGTGCCAGCAGTTTTGTGGGACAGGGTCTCAACGAGCAGTACTTC
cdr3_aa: CASSFVGQGLNEQYF

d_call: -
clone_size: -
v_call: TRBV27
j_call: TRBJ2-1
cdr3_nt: TGTGCCAGCAGTTTCTCTCGGGTTAGCGGCTACAATGAGCAGTTCTTC
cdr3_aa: CASSFSRVSGYNEQFF

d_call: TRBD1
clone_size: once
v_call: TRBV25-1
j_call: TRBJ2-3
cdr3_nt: TGTGCCAGCAGTGACCCCGACAGGGGTAAGTCAGATACGCAGTATTTT
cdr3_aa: CASSDPDRGKSDTQYF

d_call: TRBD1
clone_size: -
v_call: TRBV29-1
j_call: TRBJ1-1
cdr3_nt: TGCAGCGTTGAAGAAGGACAGGGTAACACTGAAGCTTTCTTT
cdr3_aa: CSVEEGQGNTEAFF

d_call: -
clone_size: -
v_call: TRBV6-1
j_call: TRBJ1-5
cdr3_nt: TGTGCCAGCAGTGAAGCGCCCAGAAATAGCAATCAGCCCCAGCATTTT
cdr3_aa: CASSEAPRNSNQPQHF

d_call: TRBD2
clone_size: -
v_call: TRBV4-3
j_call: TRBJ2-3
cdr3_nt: TGCGCCAGCAGCCAAGTTGCGGGGGGGCGGGATACGCAGTATTTT
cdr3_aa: CASSQVAGGRDTQYF

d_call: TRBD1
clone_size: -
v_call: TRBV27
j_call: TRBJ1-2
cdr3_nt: TGTGCCAGCAGTCCCGGGACAGGGGTCTATGGCTACACCTTC
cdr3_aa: CASSPGTGVYGYTF

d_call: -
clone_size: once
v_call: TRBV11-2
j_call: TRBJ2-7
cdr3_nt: TGTGCCAGCAGCCCCAGGAGGGTGCCCACCTACGAGCAGTACTTC
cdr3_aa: CASSPRRVPTYEQYF

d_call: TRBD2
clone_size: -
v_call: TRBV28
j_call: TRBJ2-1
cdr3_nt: TGTGCCAGCAAACCAGGGACTAGCGACTACAATGAGCAGTTCTTC
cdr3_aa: CASKPGTSDYNEQFF

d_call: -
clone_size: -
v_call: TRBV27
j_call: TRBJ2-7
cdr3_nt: TGTGCCAGCAGTTTATTTTGGCTCCTGAGGCGTTACTACGAGCAGTACTTC
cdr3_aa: CASSLFWLLRRYYEQYF

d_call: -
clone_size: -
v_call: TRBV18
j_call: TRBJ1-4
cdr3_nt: TGTGCCAGCACCCCCCACGGAACTAATGAAAAACTGTTTTTT
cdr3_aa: CASTPHGTNEKLFF

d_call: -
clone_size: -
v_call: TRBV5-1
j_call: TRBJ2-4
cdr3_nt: TGCGCCAGCAGCCCGACTCCCGCTAAGATAGCCAAAAACATTCAGTACTTC
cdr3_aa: CASSPTPAKIAKNIQYF

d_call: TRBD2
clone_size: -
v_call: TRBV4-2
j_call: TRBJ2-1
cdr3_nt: TGTGCCAGCAGCCAAGAACCAGCGGGGGGAAATGAGCAGTTCTTC
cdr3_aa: CASSQEPAGGNEQFF

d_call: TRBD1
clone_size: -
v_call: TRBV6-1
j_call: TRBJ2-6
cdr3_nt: TGTGCCAGCAGTGGACAGGGGGCTGGGGCCAACGTCCTGACTTTC
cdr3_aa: CASSGQGAGANVLTF

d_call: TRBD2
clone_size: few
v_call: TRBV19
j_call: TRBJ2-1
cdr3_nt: TGTGCCAGTAGTATAATAGCGGGAGAGGTCAATGAGCAGTTCTTC
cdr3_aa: CASSIIAGEVNEQFF

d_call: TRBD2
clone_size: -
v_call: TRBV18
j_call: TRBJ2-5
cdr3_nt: TGTGCCAGCTCCCGCGGACTAGCGGGCTTCCAAGAGACCCAGTACTTC
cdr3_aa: CASSRGLAGFQETQYF

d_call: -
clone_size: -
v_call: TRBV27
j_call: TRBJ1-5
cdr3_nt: TGTGCCAGCAGTTTAAGGGCTGGGAGACAGCCCCAGCATTTT
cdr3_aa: CASSLRAGRQPQHF

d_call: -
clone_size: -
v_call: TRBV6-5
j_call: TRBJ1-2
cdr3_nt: TGTGCCAGCAGTTACCCACAGGGTAGGGGCTACACCTTC
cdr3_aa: CASSYPQGRGYTF

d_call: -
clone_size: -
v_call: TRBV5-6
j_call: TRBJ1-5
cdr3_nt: TGTGCCAGCAGCTGGAAGAGGCATCAGCCCCAGCATTTT
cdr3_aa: CASSWKRHQPQHF

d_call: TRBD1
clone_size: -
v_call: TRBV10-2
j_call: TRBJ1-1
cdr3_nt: TGCGCCAGCAGTGACAGGACAGGGAAAGCTTTCTTT
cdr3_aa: CASSDRTGKAFF

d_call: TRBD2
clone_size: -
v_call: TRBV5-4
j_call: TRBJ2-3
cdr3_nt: TGTGCCAGCAGCGACCCCGGGACTAGGGGGGCAGATACGCAGTATTTT
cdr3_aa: CASSDPGTRGADTQYF

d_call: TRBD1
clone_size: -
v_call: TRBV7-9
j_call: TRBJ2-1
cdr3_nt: TGTGCCAGCAGCTGGAGACAGGGAAATTACAATGAGCAGTTCTTC
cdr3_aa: CASSWRQGNYNEQFF

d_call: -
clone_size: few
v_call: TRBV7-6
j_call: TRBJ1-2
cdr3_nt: TGTGCCAGCAGCTTACCCCTGAACTATGGCTACACCTTC
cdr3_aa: CASSLPLNYGYTF

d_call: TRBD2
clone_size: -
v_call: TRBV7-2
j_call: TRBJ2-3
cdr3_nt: TGTGCCAGCAGCCAACCGGGACTAGCGACAGATACGCAGTATTTT
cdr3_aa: CASSQPGLATDTQYF

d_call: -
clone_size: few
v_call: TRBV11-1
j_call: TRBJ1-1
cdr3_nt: TGTGCCAGCAGTCACACCACTTATAAAGGACACGTAAGCACTGAAGCTTTCTTT
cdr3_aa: CASSHTTYKGHVSTEAFF

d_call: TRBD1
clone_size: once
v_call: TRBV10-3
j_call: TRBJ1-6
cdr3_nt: TGTGCCATCAGCGGACAGGACTATAATTCACCCCTCCACTTT
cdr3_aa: CAISGQDYNSPLHF

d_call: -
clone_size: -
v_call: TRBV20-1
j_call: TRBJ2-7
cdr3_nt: TGCAGTGCGAGAGATTACTACGAGCAGTACTTC
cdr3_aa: CSARDYYEQYF

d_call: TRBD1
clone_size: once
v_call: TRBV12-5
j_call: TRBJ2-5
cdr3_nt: TGTGCTAGTGGTTTAGGAAGGGGGCTAAGCTCCGAAGAGACCCAGTACTTC
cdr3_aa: CASGLGRGLSSEETQYF

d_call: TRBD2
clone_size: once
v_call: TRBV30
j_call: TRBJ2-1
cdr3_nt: TGTGCCTGGAAGGGACTAGCGAATTACAATGAGCAGTTCTTC
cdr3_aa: CAWKGLANYNEQFF

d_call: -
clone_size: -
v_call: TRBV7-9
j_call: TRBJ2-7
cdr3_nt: TGTGCCAGCAGCGAACCCGACCCGACAGGGAGGTCCTACGAGCAGTACTTC
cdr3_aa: CASSEPDPTGRSYEQYF

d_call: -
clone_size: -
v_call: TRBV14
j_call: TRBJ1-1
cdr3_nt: TGTGCCAGCAGCCAAAGGGAGGGGGTGGCTGAAGCTTTCTTT
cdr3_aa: CASSQREGVAEAFF

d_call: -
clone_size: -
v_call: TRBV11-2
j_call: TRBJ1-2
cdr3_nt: TGTGCCAGCAGCCCCGGGGCAGGGGTTGACTATGGCTACACCTTC
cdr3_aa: CASSPGAGVDYGYTF

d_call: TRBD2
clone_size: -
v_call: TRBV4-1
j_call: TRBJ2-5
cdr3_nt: TGCGCCAGCAGCCAAGGGGCCCCCCGGGGGGGGGAGACCCAGTACTTC
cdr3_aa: CASSQGAPRGGETQYF

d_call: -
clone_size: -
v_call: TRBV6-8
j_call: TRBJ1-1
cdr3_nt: TGTGCCAGCACCTCCCGGGTTCGTGGGGGCTTCGACACTGAAGCTTTCTTT
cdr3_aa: CASTSRVRGGFDTEAFF

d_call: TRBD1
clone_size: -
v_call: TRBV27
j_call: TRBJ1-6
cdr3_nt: TGTGCCAGCAGCGACAGGGAACCGTATAATTCACCCCTCCACTTT
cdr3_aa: CASSDREPYNSPLHF

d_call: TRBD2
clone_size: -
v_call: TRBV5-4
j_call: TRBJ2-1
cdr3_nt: TGTGCCAGCAGCTTCAGTAGCGGGGGACTCCACAATGAGCAGTTCTTC
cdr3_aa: CASSFSSGGLHNEQFF

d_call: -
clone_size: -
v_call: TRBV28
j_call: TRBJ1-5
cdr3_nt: TGTGCCAGCAGTTTCGGGAGGCATAGCAATCAGCCCCAGCATTTT
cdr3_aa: CASSFGRHSNQPQHF

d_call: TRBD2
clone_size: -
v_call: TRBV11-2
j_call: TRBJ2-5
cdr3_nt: TGTGCCAGCAGCCCCGGGGAGGGCTGGGGGTCGGAGACCCAGTACTTC
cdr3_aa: CASSPGEGWGSETQYF

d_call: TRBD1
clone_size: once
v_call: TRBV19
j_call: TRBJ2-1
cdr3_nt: TGTGCCAGTAGTCCAGGGACAGGGCTGAGCTACAATGAGCAGTTCTTC
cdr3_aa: CASSPGTGLSYNEQFF

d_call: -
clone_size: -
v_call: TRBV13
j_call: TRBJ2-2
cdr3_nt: TGTGCCAGCAGCCCCCGGAGGGTGGGAAACACCGGGGAGCTGTTTTTT
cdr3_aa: CASSPRRVGNTGELFF

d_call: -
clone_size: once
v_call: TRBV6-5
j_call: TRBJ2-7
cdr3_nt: TGTGCCAGCAGTCCAAGCCCCTCCTACGAGCAGTACTTC
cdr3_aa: CASSPSPSYEQYF

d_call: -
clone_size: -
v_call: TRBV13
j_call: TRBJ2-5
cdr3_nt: TGTGCCAGCAGCTTAGGGGGGGGTCTGGAGACCCAGTACTTC
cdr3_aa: CASSLGGGLETQYF

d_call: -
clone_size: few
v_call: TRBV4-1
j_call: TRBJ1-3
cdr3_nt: TGCGCCAGCAGCCAAGATCGGGCAGGGTCTGGAAACACCATATATTTT
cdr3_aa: CASSQDRAGSGNTIYF

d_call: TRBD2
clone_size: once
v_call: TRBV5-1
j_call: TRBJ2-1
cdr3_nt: TGCGCCAGCACTGGACTAGCGAGAACTCCGATCTACAATGAGCAGTTCTTC
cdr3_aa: CASTGLARTPIYNEQFF

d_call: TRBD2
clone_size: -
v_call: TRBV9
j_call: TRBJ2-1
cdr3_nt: TGTGCCAGCAGCGCAGCGAGCGGGGGGCTTAACAATGAGCAGTTCTTC
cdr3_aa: CASSAASGGLNNEQFF

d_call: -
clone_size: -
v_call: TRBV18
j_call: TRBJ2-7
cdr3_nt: TGTGCCAGCTCACCGGAGAAGCGGGTCGGGTACGAGCAGTACTTC
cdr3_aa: CASSPEKRVGYEQYF

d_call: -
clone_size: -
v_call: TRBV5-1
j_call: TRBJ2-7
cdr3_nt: TGCGCCAGCAGGGCGGGACTCCCCTCCTACGAGCAGTACTTC
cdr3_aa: CASRAGLPSYEQYF

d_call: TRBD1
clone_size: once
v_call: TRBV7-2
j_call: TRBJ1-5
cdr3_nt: TGTGCCAGCAGCCAAACCTCCCGACAGGGTGGGGATCAGCCCCAGCATTTT
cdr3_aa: CASSQTSRQGGDQPQHF